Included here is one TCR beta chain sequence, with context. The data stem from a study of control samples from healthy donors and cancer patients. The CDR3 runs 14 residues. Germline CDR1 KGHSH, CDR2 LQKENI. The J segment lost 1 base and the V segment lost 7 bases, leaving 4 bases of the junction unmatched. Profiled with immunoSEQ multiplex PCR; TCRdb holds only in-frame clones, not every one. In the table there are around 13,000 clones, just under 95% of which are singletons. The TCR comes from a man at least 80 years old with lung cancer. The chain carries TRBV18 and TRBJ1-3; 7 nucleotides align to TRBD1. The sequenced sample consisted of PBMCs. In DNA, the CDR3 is TGTGCCAGCTTGGACAGGCAATCTGGAAACACCATATATTTT. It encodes CASLDRQSGNTIYF. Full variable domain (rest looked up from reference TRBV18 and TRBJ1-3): NAGVMQNPRHLVRRRGQEARLRCSPMKGHSHVYWYRQLPEEGLKFMVYLQKENIIDESGMPKERFSAEFPKEGPSILRIQQVVRGDSAAYFCASLDRQSGNTIYFGEGSWLTVV.